Each of the 32 T cell receptor beta chains below was sequenced from the same sample in a study of CD4 T cells in relation to SARS-CoV-2 and coronaviruses. TCRdb's copy holds only in-frame clones and misses some; the assay was immunoSEQ multiplex PCR. The sample shows 20,000 to 25,000 clones, about 70% of them seen only once. The unexposed donors gave CD4+ T cells in about 2010-2019, prior to COVID-19. Isolation of CD4+ T cells took place after about 9 days in culture. Their recognized antigens are unknown. What was sequenced was CD4+ T cells from PBMCs, cultured in vitro. Source of these receptors: a human donor in good health.

The chain has TRBV20-1 and TRBJ2-7; 7 bases are a match to TRBD2. The junction had 8 bases not matched to a gene; V was cut back by 3 bases and J by 3 bases. This CDR3 is 14 amino acids long. CDR1 and CDR2 (germline): DFQATT, SNEGSKA (reference sequence). The CDR3 DNA follows: TGCAGTGCTAGTGGTCTAGCGGTTCTCTACGAGCAGTACTTC. Its protein product is CSASGLAVLYEQYF.

The V and J genes are TRBV7-9 and TRBJ2-2; D unresolved. CDR1 and CDR2 (germline): SEHNR, FQNEAQ (reference sequence). The CDR3 covers 12 residues. Trimming removed 1 base from V and 7 bases from J, with 4 bases in between. The CDR3 protein is CASSLVGGELFF. For the CDR3, the DNA is TGTGCCAGCAGCTTAGTGGGCGGGGAGCTGTTTTTT.

This chain joins TRBV18 and TRBJ2-6, with 13 bases identical to TRBD2. The junction had 8 bases not matched to a gene; V was cut back by 6 bases and J by 0 bases. Germline V CDR1 and CDR2: KGHSH, LQKENI. The CDR3 length is 19 residues. CDR3 residues: CASSPVGTSGTSGANVLTF. The DNA of the CDR3 is TGTGCCAGCTCTCCCGTGGGGACTAGCGGGACCTCTGGGGCCAACGTCCTGACTTTC.

The chain employs TRBV21-1 and TRBJ2-7; the D call in the table, TRBD1, was not verified against the DNA. TRBV21-1 corresponds to a pseudogene. The CDR3 runs 14 residues. The CDR3 sequence: CASLTDSQHYEQYF. The DNA for the CDR3 is TGTGCCAGCCTGACAGATTCGCAACACTACGAGCAGTACTTC.

The J gene is TRBJ1-5, the V gene TRBV30; TRBD1 agrees at 10 bases. The CDR3 extends over 15 amino acids. After removal of 0 bases from V and 6 bases from J, the junction contained 5 bases not matched to a gene. CDR1 and CDR2 (germline): GTSNPN, SVGIG (reference sequence). The CDR3 sequence is CAWSVGTGVGQPQHF. CDR3 bases: TGTGCCTGGAGTGTTGGGACAGGGGTTGGTCAGCCCCAGCATTTT.

V usage is TRBV28 and J usage is TRBJ1-6; D gene unclear. Germline V lookup: CDR1 MDHEN, CDR2 SYDVKM. Between the trimmed V and J ends, which lost 6 bases and 9 bases, there was a span of 21 bases. The CDR3 contains 16 residues. In DNA, the CDR3 is TGTGCCAGCAGCCGATACCGGGCAGTAATGGGTTCACCCCTCCACTTT. It is translated as CASSRYRAVMGSPLHF.

The rearrangement links TRBV19 to TRBJ2-2; D perhaps matches TRBD2 (6 bases). The length of the CDR3 is 14 residues. Trimming shortened V by 7 bases and J by 1 base, and 10 bases separated the two germline ends. The V gene's germline CDR1 is LNHDA and CDR2 SQIVND (reference sequence). The DNA of the CDR3 is TGTGCCAGTACCTCGGGGGTGAACACCGGGGAGCTGTTTTTT. The encoded protein is CASTSGVNTGELFF.

This clone was seen a handful of times. The rearrangement joins TRBV10-3 to TRBJ2-1; D is uncertain. CDR1 and CDR2 from the germline V gene are ENHRY and SYGVKD. The CDR3 runs to 12 residues. Trimming took off 10 bases at V and 7 bases at J, with 14 bases between the two ends. CDR3 residues: CATRPSLNEQFF. CDR3 sequence (DNA): TGTGCCACCCGGCCATCGCTTAATGAGCAGTTCTTC.

The chain uses TRBV5-5 and TRBJ2-3; perhaps TRBD2 as D (5 bases). Germline CDR1 SGHKS, CDR2 YYEKEE (reference sequence). The CDR3 has 12 amino acids. V dropped 4 bases and J dropped 8 bases, with 11 bases sitting between them. The CDR3 DNA reads TGTGCCAGCAGCCTGAGGGAGAGTACGCAGTATTTT. It is translated as CASSLRESTQYF.

This clone was recorded a few times. The chain links TRBV7-8 to TRBJ2-1, with D tentatively TRBD1 (6 bases). Trimming stripped 1 base from V and 12 bases from J, with 16 bases between. Germline V lookup: CDR1 SGHVS, CDR2 FQNEAQ. This CDR3 region has 14 residues. In DNA form, the CDR3 reads TGTGCCAGCAGCTTAGATAGGGGCAACAGGGTGCAGTTCTTC. Protein: CASSLDRGNRVQFF.

V and J are TRBV30 and TRBJ2-7; D not resolved. CDR1 and CDR2 from the germline V gene are GTSNPN and SVGIG (reference sequence). Trimming took 1 base from V and 4 from J, leaving 8 bases between them. The CDR3 extends over 12 amino acids. The CDR3 here is CAWSGTEYEQYF. The CDR3 region has the DNA TGTGCCTGGAGTGGTACAGAATACGAGCAGTACTTC.

The J gene is TRBJ1-1, the V gene TRBV23-1; 9 bases match TRBD1. TRBV23-1 is identified as an open reading frame with a role that is uncertain. The ends lost 4 bases at V and 5 bases at J; junction bases unmatched: 14. The CDR3 length is 17 residues. CDR3 in amino acids: CASSRDSWTGEGTEAFF. The CDR3 DNA sequence: TGCGCCAGCAGTCGAGATTCATGGACAGGGGAAGGGACTGAAGCTTTCTTT.

The chain is built from TRBV9 and TRBJ2-1; TRBD2 agrees at 16 bases. From germline, CDR1 is SGDLS and CDR2 YYNGEE. The CDR3 loop spans 17 amino acids. V dropped 3 bases and J dropped 6; count of bases not matched to a gene: 6. The CDR3: CASSAGTSGRAGNEQFF. CDR3 nucleotide sequence: TGTGCCAGCAGCGCCGGGACTAGCGGGAGGGCCGGCAATGAGCAGTTCTTC.

This chain uses TRBV13 with TRBJ2-2, with 7 bases aligning to TRBD1. CDR3 length: 15 amino acids. Germline trimming cut 6 bases from V and 0 bases from J; bases unmatched to any gene: 4. Germline V CDR1 and CDR2: PRHDT, FYEKMQ (reference sequence). The CDR3 region has the DNA TGTGCCAGCAGTTACAGGGGTGCGAACACCGGGGAGCTGTTTTTT. It is translated as CASSYRGANTGELFF. The variable domain in full, with the rest retrieved from reference TRBV13 and TRBJ2-2, is AAGVIQSPRHLIKEKRETATLKCYPIPRHDTVYWYQQGPGQDPQFLISFYEKMQSDKGSIPDRFSAQQFSDYHSELNMSSLELGDSALYFCASSYRGANTGELFFGEGSRLTVL.

The rearrangement links TRBV6-5 to TRBJ1-4; D gene ambiguous. CDR3 length equals 15 residues. The V and J ends lost 6 bases and 0 bases respectively, with 11 bases between them. Germline CDR1 reads MNHEY; CDR2 reads SVGAGI. CDR3 sequence reads: CASRQTSATNEKLFF. The CDR3 DNA reads as TGTGCCAGCAGGCAGACCTCTGCAACTAATGAAAAACTGTTTTTT.

The chain combines TRBV6-1 with TRBJ1-2; weak D call: TRBD1 (6 bases). Trimming took 1 base from V and 4 from J, leaving 10 bases between them. The germline CDR1 and CDR2 sequences are MNHNS and SASEGT. This CDR3 is built from 14 residues. This CDR3 is CASSEVRGSYGYTF. DNA of the CDR3: TGTGCCAGCAGTGAAGTCAGGGGCTCCTATGGCTACACCTTC.

J is TRBJ2-7 and V is TRBV5-1; unclear D gene. The CDR3 extends over 14 amino acids. The germline V and J ends were trimmed by 0 bases and 2 bases, with 9 bases remaining between them. Germline assignment: CDR1 SGHRS and CDR2 YFSETQ. The CDR3 bases are TGCGCCAGCAGCTTGGGGGTTCCGACCTACGAGCAGTACTTC. This encodes CASSLGVPTYEQYF.

A note on this clone: At the DNA level, this CDR3 is encoded by other sequences in the same sample as well. The CDR3 loop reads CASSPGQNTEAFF. CDR3 nucleotides: TGTGCCAGCTCACCAGGGCAGAACACTGAAGCTTTCTTT. The chain has TRBV18 and TRBJ1-1; D ambiguous. V was trimmed by 2 bases and J by 1 base, leaving 5 bases between them. The length of the CDR3 is 13 residues. Germline assignment: CDR1 KGHSH and CDR2 LQKENI.

This clone was seen a few times. The chain has TRBV12-3 or TRBV12-4 and TRBJ1-2; 7 positions match TRBD1. The V and J ends lost 3 bases and 4 bases, in that order; junction bases with no gene match: 2. The CDR3 extends over 13 amino acids. The DNA for the CDR3 is TGTGCCAGCAGTTTTGGACAGGCCTATGGCTACACCTTC. Translating gives CASSFGQAYGYTF.

The rearrangement uses TRBV7-8 and TRBJ1-1; a possible D gene is TRBD1 (6 bases). The V gene's germline CDR1 is SGHVS and CDR2 FQNEAQ. V dropped 2 bases and J dropped 2 bases, with 15 bases sitting between them. The CDR3 length is 16 residues. DNA of the CDR3: TGTGCCAGCAGCTTACGGCGTACAGGGTCAAACACTGAAGCTTTCTTT. Amino acids: CASSLRRTGSNTEAFF.

In this sample, this clone turned up a few times. CDR3 protein: CASSKTGTGVGEKLFF. CDR3 nucleotide sequence: TGTGCCAGCAGCAAAACCGGGACAGGGGTAGGAGAAAAACTGTTTTTT. V usage is TRBV13 and J usage is TRBJ1-4; 10 bases are shared with TRBD1. Trimming took 5 bases from V and 8 from J; bases not matched to a gene: 11. The CDR3 runs 16 residues. The germline CDR1 and CDR2 sequences are PRHDT and FYEKMQ (reference sequence).

This chain uses TRBV6-5 with TRBJ2-7, with TRBD2 identical over 7 bases. CDR1 and CDR2 from the germline V gene are MNHEY and SVGAGI. Unmatched junction bases numbered 15, after V lost 6 bases and J lost 7 bases. The CDR3 loop spans 15 amino acids. The CDR3 protein is CASRSSAGAGWEQYF. CDR3 sequence (DNA): TGTGCCAGCAGATCCTCGGCGGGAGCTGGCTGGGAGCAGTACTTC.

The CDR3 DNA reads TGTGCCATCAGTGGGTCCGATTTATATGGCTACACCTTC. It codes for CAISGSDLYGYTF. The rearrangement links TRBV10-3 to TRBJ1-2; D not certain. CDR3 length: 13 amino acids. The germline V gene encodes CDR1 ENHRY and CDR2 SYGVKD. V was trimmed by 4 bases and J by 5 bases, leaving 11 bases between them.

The chain uses TRBV5-1 and TRBJ2-3; 7 bases map to TRBD1. Germline lookup yields CDR1 SGHRS and CDR2 YFSETQ. The trim removed 7 bases at V and 4 bases at J, leaving 6 bases unmatched. This CDR3 is 13 amino acids long. The CDR3 DNA reads TGCGCCAGCGGTCCTGACAGGGCAGATACGCAGTATTTT. Translated, it gives CASGPDRADTQYF.

The V gene is TRBV12-5, the J gene TRBJ2-5, with a weak D call TRBD1 (6 bases). The germline V gene has CDR1 LGHNT and CDR2 FRNRAP. The CDR3 is 16 residues long. V lost 3 bases to trimming and J lost 1 base, with 15 bases between them. The CDR3 region has the DNA TGTGCTAGTGGTTTTTCAGGGGTCATTGGCCAAGAGACCCAGTACTTC. It encodes CASGFSGVIGQETQYF. The entire variable domain, with the rest obtained from reference TRBV12-5 and TRBJ2-5, is as follows: DARVTQTPRHKVTEMGQEVTMRCQPILGHNTVFWYRQTMMQGLELLAYFRNRAPLDDSGMPKDRFSAEMPDATLATLKIQPSEPRDSAVYFCASGFSGVIGQETQYFGPGTRLLVL.

This sequence joins TRBV5-6 and TRBJ2-1; unclear D gene. This CDR3 is built from 14 residues. CDR1 is SGHDT and CDR2 is YYEEEE in the germline V gene. Trimming pared 0 bases from V and 6 bases from J, leaving 10 bases between. Here the CDR3 reads CASSLGRIGNEQFF. Here the CDR3 DNA reads TGTGCCAGCAGCTTGGGCAGGATTGGCAATGAGCAGTTCTTC. Supplemented by reference TRBV5-6 and TRBJ2-1, the full variable domain reads DAGVTQSPTHLIKTRGQQVTLRCSPKSGHDTVSWYQQALGQGPQFIFQYYEEEERQRGNFPDRFSGHQFPNYSSELNVNALLLGDSALYLCASSLGRIGNEQFFGPGTRLTVL.

This clone was observed a handful of times. The chain recombines TRBV5-1 with TRBJ2-1; 8 bases match TRBD2. Germline V gene data show CDR1 as SGHRS and CDR2 as YFSETQ. The CDR3 covers 18 residues. V shed 2 bases, J shed 8 bases, and the junction held 18 bases outside the gene matches. The CDR3 protein is CASSFPISGSGSGYEQFF. CDR3 DNA: TGCGCCAGCAGCTTTCCTATTTCGGGGAGCGGGAGTGGGTATGAGCAGTTCTTC.

The chain joins TRBV6-5 to TRBJ2-2; D may be TRBD1 or TRBD2 (5 bases each). The CDR3 totals 13 residues. With 7 bases removed from V and 5 bases from J, the gap between germline ends came to 11 bases. The germline V gene has CDR1 MNHEY and CDR2 SVGAGI. CDR3 region: CASKRGGTGELFF. Here the CDR3 DNA reads TGTGCCAGCAAGAGGGGCGGGACCGGGGAGCTGTTTTTT.

This clone was counted between two and nine times. The gene calls are TRBV9 and TRBJ1-1; 7 bases are a match to TRBD1. With V trimmed by 4 bases and J by 4 bases, 7 bases remained unmatched. CDR1 and CDR2 (germline): SGDLS, YYNGEE. The length of the CDR3 is 14 residues. The chain's CDR3 is CASSQGQAGTEAFF. CDR3 coding DNA: TGTGCCAGCAGCCAAGGACAGGCCGGCACTGAAGCTTTCTTT.

The chain recombines TRBV19 with TRBJ1-5; 9 bases are a match to TRBD1. Looked up from germline, CDR1 is LNHDA and CDR2 is SQIVND (reference sequence). Trimming removed 4 bases from V and 4 bases from J; junction bases left unmatched: 5. CDR3 length: 15 amino acids. The CDR3 here is CASSKDRGRNQPQHF. In nucleotides, the CDR3 is TGTGCCAGTAGTAAAGACAGGGGGAGAAATCAGCCCCAGCATTTT.

The chain couples TRBV30 to TRBJ2-6, with D unclear. Germline V gene sequence: CDR1 GTSNPN, CDR2 SVGIG (reference sequence). V lost 0 bases to trimming and J lost 4 bases, with 4 bases between them. The CDR3 runs to 13 residues. Here the CDR3 reads CAWSVKGANVLTF. In DNA form, the CDR3 reads TGTGCCTGGAGTGTAAAGGGGGCCAACGTCCTGACTTTC. Full variable domain (remainder filled in from reference TRBV30 and TRBJ2-6): SQTIHQWPATLVQPVGSPLSLECTVEGTSNPNLYWYRQAAGRGLQLLFYSVGIGQISSEVPQNLSASRPQDRQFILSSKKLLLSDSGFYLCAWSVKGANVLTFGAGSRLTVL.

J is TRBJ2-3 and V is TRBV4-2; D is uncertain. V was pared by 0 bases and J by 5 bases, with 9 bases between. The CDR3 spans 14 residues. CDR1 LGHNA and CDR2 YNFKEQ come from the germline V gene. The CDR3 sequence: CASSQDDTGDTQYF. The CDR3 nucleotides are TGTGCCAGCAGCCAAGATGATACCGGAGATACGCAGTATTTT.